This TCR beta chain comes out of a study of cytomegalovirus exposure and HLA in healthy donors. Study-wide background: Sequencing of some 190 million T cells in an earlier analysis found under 120 million unique TCR beta sequences. Study findings and constraints: Rarity held for most TCR sequences, but there were some public TCRs that occurred in many donors.

The donors (healthy individuals) were bone marrow donors. A remark on this clone: Its antigen is not identified.

Trimming at V came to 4 bases and at J to 5 bases, leaving 3 bases not matched to a gene. Germline loops: CDR1 SGHDT, CDR2 YYEEEE. The CDR3 loop spans 13 amino acids. Primers for the PCR totalled 60 Vbeta and 13 Jbeta. TCRdb keeps only in-frame clones here, not all; method: immunoSEQ multiplex PCR. The table has a few hundred thousand clones, around nine tenths seen once. The receptor was isolated from a woman under 30 in good health and CMV-seronegative. Sequenced: PBMCs. The chain links TRBV5-6 to TRBJ1-2; 9 nucleotides line up with TRBD1. CDR3 residues: CASSVGTGYGYTF. CDR3 nucleotides: TGTGCCAGCAGCGTTGGGACAGGGTATGGCTACACCTTC. The whole variable domain, filled in from reference TRBV5-6 and TRBJ1-2, reads DAGVTQSPTHLIKTRGQQVTLRCSPKSGHDTVSWYQQALGQGPQFIFQYYEEEERQRGNFPDRFSGHQFPNYSSELNVNALLLGDSALYLCASSVGTGYGYTFGSGTRLTVV.